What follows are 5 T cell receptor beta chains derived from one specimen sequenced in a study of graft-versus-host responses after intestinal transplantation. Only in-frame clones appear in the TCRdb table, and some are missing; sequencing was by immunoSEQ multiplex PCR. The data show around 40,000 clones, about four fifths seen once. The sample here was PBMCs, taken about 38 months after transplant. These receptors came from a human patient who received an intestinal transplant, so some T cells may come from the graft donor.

CDR3 DNA: TGTGCCAGCAGAAAAGCGGGGGGTGGCGACGAGCAGTTCTTC. This sequence encodes CASRKAGGGDEQFF. The chain employs TRBV6-1 and TRBJ2-1, with 9 bases that match TRBD2. The J segment lost 10 bases and the V segment lost 6 bases, leaving 10 bases of the junction unmatched. CDR3 length: 14 amino acids. Germline assignment: CDR1 MNHNS and CDR2 SASEGT.

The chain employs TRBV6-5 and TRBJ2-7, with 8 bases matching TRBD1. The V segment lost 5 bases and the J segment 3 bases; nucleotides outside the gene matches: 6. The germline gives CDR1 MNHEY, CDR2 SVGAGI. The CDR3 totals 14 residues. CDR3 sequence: CASSPGTGFYEQYF. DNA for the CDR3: TGTGCCAGCAGTCCCGGGACAGGCTTCTACGAGCAGTACTTC.

CDR3 DNA: TGTGCCAGCAGCTTACAAGCGGGGCTTCCCACAGATACGCAGTATTTT. Protein: CASSLQAGLPTDTQYF. V and J are TRBV11-2 and TRBJ2-3, with TRBD2 matching 7 bases. The CDR3 is 16 residues long. Germline trimming cut 2 bases from V and 2 bases from J; bases unmatched to any gene: 7. CDR1 is SGHAT, CDR2 FQNNGV, per germline.

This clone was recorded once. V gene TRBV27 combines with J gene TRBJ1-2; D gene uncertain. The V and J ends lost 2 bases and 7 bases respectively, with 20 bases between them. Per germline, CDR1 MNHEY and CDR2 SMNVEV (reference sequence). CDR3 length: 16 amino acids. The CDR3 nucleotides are TGTGCCAGCAGTTTAAGGGCCGGCGGGCAGAGTAGTGGCTACACCTTC. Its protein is CASSLRAGGQSSGYTF.

The CDR3: CASSILGPGTEAFF. DNA for the CDR3: TGTGCCAGTAGCATCCTGGGTCCGGGCACTGAAGCTTTCTTT. V usage is TRBV19 and J usage is TRBJ1-1; D remains ambiguous. Trimming cost V 6 bases and J 4 bases, with 15 bases left between them. This CDR3 contains 14 residues. CDR1 LNHDA and CDR2 SQIVND come from the germline V gene (reference sequence).